A single sample is the source of the 2 T cell receptor beta chains below, sequenced in a study of T cell repertoires in cytomegalovirus infection (dated by TCRdb to between 2019 and 2020). TCRdb names Illumina HiSeq 1500 as the instrument used. TCRdb itself trimmed the public reads at Q25 with fastp, ran MiXCR and retained productive beta chains. Identical CDR3 protein sequences are pooled into one entry, listed with their most common genes and DNA. Recorded for this sample are tens of thousands of distinct CDR3 sequences; 24% of them occurred a single time. The biggest ten clones account for 50% of the sample. Their specific antigens are unknown. According to the study, the label for this sample's treatment or condition signals: in vitro stimulation with specific CMV peptide epitopes to enrich CMV-specific T cells. The sample in question was CD8+ T cells from cultured PBMCs, obtained from culture after CMV antigen stimulation. The receptors come from a human donor in good health (CMV status not recorded). Some clones in this sample may be carry-over from other donors' samples.

J is TRBJ1-1 and V is TRBV4-3, with 7 nucleotides matching TRBD1. The germline gives CDR1 LGHNA, CDR2 YSLEER. V was clipped by 3 bases and J by 4 bases; unmatched bases: 11. The CDR3 totals 16 residues. The CDR3 loop is CASSQIQGPRGTEAFF. The CDR3 nucleotides are TGCGCCAGCAGCCAGATACAGGGGCCCCGGGGCACTGAAGCTTTCTTT.

The chain has TRBV12-3 or TRBV12-4 and TRBJ1-2; 7 bases align to TRBD1. Trimming cost V 8 bases and J 5 bases; bases outside gene matches: 5. The CDR3 spans 12 residues. The CDR3 DNA reads TGTGCCAGCGGGACAGTCACATATGGCTACACCTTC. As protein: CASGTVTYGYTF.